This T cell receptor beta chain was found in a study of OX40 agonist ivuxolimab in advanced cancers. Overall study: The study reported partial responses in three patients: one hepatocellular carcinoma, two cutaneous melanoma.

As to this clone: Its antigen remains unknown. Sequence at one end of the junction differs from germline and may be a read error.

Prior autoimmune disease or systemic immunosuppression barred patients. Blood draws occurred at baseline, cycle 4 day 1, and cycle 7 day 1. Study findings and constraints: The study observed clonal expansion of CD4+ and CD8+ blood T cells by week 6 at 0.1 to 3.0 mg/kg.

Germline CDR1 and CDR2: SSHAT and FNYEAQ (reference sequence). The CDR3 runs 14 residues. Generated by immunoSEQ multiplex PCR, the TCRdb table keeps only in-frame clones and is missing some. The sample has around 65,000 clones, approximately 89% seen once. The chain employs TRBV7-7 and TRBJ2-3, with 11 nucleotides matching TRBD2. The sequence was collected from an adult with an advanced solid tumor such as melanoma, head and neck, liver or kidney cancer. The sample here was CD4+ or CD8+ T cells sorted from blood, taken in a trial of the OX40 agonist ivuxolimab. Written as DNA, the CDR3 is TGTGCTAGCAGCTTAGCGGGAGGGGGAGATACGCAGTATTTT. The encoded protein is CASSLAGGGDTQYF.